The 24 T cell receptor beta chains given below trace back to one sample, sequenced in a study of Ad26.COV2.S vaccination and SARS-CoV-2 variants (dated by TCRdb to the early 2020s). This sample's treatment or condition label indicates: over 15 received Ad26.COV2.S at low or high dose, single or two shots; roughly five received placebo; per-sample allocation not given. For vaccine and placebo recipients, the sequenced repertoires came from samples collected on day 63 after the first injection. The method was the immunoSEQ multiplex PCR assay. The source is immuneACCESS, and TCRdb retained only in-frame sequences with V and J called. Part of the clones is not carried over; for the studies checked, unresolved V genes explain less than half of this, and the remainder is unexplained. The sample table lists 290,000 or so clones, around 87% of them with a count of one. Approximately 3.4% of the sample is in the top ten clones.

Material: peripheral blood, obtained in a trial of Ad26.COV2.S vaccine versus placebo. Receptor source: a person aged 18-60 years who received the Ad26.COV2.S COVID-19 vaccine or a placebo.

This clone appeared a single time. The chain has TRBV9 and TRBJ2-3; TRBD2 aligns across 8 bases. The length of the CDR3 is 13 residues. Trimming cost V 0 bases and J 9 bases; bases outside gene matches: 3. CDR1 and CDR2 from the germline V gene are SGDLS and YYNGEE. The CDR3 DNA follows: TGTGCCAGCAGCGTAGCCGGGGGGGACACGCAGTATTTT. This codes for CASSVAGGDTQYF.

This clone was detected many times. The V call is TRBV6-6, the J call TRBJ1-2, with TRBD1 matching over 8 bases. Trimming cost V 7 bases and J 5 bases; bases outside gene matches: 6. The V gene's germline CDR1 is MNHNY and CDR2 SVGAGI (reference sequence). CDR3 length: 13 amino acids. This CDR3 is CASNLQGAYGYTF. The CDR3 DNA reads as TGTGCCAGCAACCTCCAGGGGGCTTATGGCTACACCTTC.

The CDR3 DNA sequence: TGTGCCAGCAGCTTAGGAGTGGCTGGCTACGAGCAGTACTTC. Its protein is CASSLGVAGYEQYF. The chain links TRBV7-2 to TRBJ2-7, with D unresolved. Germline lookup yields CDR1 SGHTA and CDR2 FQGNSA. Deletions cut 1 base from V and 3 bases from J, with 10 bases between. CDR3 length: 14 residues.

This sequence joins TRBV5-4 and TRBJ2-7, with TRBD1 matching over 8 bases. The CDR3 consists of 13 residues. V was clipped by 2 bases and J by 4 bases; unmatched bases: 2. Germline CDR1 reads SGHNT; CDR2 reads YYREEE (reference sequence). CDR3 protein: CASSFQGAYEQYF. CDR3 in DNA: TGTGCCAGCAGCTTCCAGGGGGCGTACGAGCAGTACTTC.

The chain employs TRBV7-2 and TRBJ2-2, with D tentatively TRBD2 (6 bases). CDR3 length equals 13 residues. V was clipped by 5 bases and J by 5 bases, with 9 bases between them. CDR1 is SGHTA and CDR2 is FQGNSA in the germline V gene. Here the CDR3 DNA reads TGTGCCAGCAGCCGCCGGGGGACCGGGGAGCTGTTTTTT. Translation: CASSRRGTGELFF.

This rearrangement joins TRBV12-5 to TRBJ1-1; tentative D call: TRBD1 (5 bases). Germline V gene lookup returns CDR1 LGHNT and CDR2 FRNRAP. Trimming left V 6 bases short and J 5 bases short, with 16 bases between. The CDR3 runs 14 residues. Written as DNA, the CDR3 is TGTGCTAGTGGCCCCGGGACTTTCGTGACTGAAGCTTTCTTT. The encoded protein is CASGPGTFVTEAFF.

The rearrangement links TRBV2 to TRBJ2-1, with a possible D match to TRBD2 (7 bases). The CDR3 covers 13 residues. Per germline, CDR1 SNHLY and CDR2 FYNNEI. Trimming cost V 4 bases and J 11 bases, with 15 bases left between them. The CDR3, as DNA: TGTGCCAGCAGTGGGGACACTAGCGCTCAGCAGTTCTTC. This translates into CASSGDTSAQQFF. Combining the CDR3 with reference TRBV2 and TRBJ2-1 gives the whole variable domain EPEVTQTPSHQVTQMGQEVILRCVPISNHLYFYWYRQILGQKVEFLVSFYNNEISEKSEIFDDQFSVERPDGSNFTLKIRSTKLEDSAMYFCASSGDTSAQQFFGPGTRLTVL.

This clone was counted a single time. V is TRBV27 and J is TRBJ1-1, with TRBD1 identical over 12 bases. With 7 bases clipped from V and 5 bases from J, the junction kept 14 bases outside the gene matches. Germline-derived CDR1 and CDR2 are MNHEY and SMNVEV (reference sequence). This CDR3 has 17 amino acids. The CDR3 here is CASTPLRGQGAGTEAFF. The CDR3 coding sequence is TGTGCCAGCACCCCCCTGAGGGGACAGGGGGCAGGGACTGAAGCTTTCTTT.

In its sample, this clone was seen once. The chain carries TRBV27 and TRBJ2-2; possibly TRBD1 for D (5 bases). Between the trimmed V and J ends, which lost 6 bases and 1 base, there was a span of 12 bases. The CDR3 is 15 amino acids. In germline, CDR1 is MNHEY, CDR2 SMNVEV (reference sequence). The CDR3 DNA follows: TGTGCCAGCAGACCCACCGACAGGAACACCGGGGAGCTGTTTTTT. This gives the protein CASRPTDRNTGELFF.

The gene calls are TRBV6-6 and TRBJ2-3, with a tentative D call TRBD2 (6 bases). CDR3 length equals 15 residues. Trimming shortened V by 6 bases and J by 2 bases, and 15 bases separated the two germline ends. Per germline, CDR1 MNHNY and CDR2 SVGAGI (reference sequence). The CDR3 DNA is TGTGCCAGCAGCACAGAGGGACTTAACACAGATACGCAGTATTTT. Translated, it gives CASSTEGLNTDTQYF.

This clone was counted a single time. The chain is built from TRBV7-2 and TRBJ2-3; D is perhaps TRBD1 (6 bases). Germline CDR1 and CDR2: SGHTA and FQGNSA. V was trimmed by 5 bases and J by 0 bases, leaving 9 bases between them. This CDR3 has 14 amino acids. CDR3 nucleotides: TGTGCCAGCAGCGCACAGGGTAGCACAGATACGCAGTATTTT. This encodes CASSAQGSTDTQYF.

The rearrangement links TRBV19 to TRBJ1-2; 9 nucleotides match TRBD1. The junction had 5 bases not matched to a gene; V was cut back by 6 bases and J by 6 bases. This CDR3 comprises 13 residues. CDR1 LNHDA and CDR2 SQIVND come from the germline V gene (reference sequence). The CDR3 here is CASRQQGADGYTF. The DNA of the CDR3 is TGTGCCAGTAGACAACAGGGGGCCGATGGCTACACCTTC.

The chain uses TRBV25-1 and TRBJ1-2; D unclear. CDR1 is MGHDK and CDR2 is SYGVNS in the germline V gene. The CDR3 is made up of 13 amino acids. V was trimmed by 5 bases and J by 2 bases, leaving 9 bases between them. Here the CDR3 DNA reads TGTGCCAGCAGTCCGGCCGGGAACTATGGCTACACCTTC. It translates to CASSPAGNYGYTF.

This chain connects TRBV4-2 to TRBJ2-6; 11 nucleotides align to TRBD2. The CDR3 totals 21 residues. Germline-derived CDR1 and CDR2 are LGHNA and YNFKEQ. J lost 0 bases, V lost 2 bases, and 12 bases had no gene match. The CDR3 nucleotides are TGTGCCAGCAGCCAAATGAACCTAGCGGGGGGTGTATTCTCTGGGGCCAACGTCCTGACTTTC. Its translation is CASSQMNLAGGVFSGANVLTF.

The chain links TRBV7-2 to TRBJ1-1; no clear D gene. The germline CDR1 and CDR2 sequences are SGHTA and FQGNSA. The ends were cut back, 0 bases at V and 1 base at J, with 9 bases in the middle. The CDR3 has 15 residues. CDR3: CASSLAGPGNTEAFF. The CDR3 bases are TGTGCCAGCAGCTTAGCCGGGCCGGGGAACACTGAAGCTTTCTTT.

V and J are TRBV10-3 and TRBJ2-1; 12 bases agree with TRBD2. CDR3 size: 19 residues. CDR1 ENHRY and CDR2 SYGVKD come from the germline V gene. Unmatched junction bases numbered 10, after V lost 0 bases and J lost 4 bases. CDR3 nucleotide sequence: TGTGCCATCAGTGAGTCGACCTGGACTAGCGGGAAGTCGTACAATGAGCAGTTCTTC. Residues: CAISESTWTSGKSYNEQFF.

CDR3 sequence (DNA): TGTGCCAGCAGTTACTCTGGGACTGCAGGGGACACCATATATTTT. It is translated as CASSYSGTAGDTIYF. The V call is TRBV6-5, the J call TRBJ1-3; perhaps TRBD1 as D (6 bases). Looked up from germline, CDR1 is MNHEY and CDR2 is SVGAGI. The V and J ends lost 0 bases and 8 bases respectively, with 14 bases between them. The CDR3 totals 15 residues.

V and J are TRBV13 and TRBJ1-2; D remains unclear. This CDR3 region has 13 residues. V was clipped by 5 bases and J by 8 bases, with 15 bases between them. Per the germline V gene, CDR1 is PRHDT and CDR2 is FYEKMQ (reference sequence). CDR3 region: CASSRRGFEGYTF. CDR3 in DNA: TGTGCCAGCAGCCGACGCGGTTTTGAAGGCTACACCTTC.

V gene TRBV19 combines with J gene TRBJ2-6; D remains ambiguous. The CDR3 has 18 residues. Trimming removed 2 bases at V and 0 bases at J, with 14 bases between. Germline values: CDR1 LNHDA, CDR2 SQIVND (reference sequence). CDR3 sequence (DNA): TGTGCCAGTAGTATACGGTCAGTAAGATACTCTGGGGCCAACGTCCTGACTTTC. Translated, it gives CASSIRSVRYSGANVLTF.

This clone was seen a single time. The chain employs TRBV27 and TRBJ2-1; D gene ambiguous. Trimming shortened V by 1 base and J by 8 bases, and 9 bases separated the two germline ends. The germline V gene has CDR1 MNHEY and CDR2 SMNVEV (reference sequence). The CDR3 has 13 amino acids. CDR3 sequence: CASSLWLGDEQFF. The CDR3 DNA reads TGTGCCAGCAGTTTATGGCTGGGCGATGAGCAGTTCTTC.

DNA for the CDR3: TGTGCCAGCAGTTCACCATCACAGGGGAAAACCCCTCGCGAGCAGTACTTC. This sequence encodes CASSSPSQGKTPREQYF. V and J are TRBV28 and TRBJ2-7; 7 positions agree with TRBD1. The V gene end was trimmed by 4 bases and the J gene end by 6 bases; junction bases not matched to a gene: 18. This CDR3 has 17 amino acids. CDR1 and CDR2 (germline): MDHEN, SYDVKM.

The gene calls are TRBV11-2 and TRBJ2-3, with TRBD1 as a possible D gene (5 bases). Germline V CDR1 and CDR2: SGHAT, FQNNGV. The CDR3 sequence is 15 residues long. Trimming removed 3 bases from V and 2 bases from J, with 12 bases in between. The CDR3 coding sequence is TGTGCCAGCAGCTTCGTGGGCAGGGTCACAGATACGCAGTATTTT. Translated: CASSFVGRVTDTQYF.

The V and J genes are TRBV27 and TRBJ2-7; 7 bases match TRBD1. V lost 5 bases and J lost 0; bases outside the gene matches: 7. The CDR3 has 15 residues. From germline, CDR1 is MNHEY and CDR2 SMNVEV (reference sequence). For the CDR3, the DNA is TGTGCCAGCAGTCCTCGGACAGGCCTCTCCTACGAGCAGTACTTC. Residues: CASSPRTGLSYEQYF.

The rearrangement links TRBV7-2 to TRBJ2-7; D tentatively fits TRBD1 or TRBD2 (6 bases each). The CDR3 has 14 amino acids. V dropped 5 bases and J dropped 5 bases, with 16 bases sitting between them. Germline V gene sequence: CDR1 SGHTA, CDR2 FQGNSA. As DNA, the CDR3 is TGTGCCAGCAGCCCCACGGGGGCTTTCAACGAGCAGTACTTC. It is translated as CASSPTGAFNEQYF.